This T cell receptor (beta chain) was retrieved from a study of T-cell memory formation after mild COVID-19. Study information: Largely donor-specific sequence clusters came from a couple of donors. Study observations and caveats: The main location of contracting CD4+ clones was CM and EM, and that of contracting CD8+ clones was EMRA. Cross-reactive memory seemingly joined, as some responding clones were found in pre-infection memory.

For this clonotype: Its antigen is not identified.

Using its own MiXCR run on the 5' RACE reads, TCRdb lists one record per CDR3 protein. Of 250,000 to 400,000 distinct CDR3 sequences in the sample, about 13% were seen once. The CDR3 consists of 16 residues. Per germline, CDR1 DFQATT and CDR2 SNEGSKA (reference sequence). V was pared by 5 bases and J by 2 bases, with 14 bases of the junction left unmatched. The sequenced material came from PBMCs or a T cell subset sorted from them (not recorded which). The chain combines TRBV20-1 with TRBJ2-5; 7 bases fit TRBD1. The source is a man younger than 35 who had mild COVID-19 (a few samples of this study predate the infection). Cell type and time point are not known. DNA of the CDR3: TGCAGTGCTGACCAGACACAGGGGCCTATACAAGAGACCCAGTACTTC. Translated: CSADQTQGPIQETQYF.